The rows below give T cell receptor beta chains drawn from one sample of a study of beta chain features in type 1 diabetes. TCRdb's table, derived via immunoSEQ multiplex PCR, lists solely in-frame clones and lacks some. The sample shows around 650,000 clones, around 11% of them seen only once. The sequenced sample consisted of naive CD4+ T cells from blood. The source of these receptors is a man aged 30 to 39 with type 1 diabetes. Each CDR3 is given with its conserved first and last residue. The D gene is left open where the match is weak. Size is omitted from some rows. Given values are once, few, many or a class for expanded clones.

J gene	V gene	clone size	D gene	CDR3 DNA	CDR3 protein
TRBJ2-3	TRBV9	few	TRBD2	TGTGCCAGCAGCCCCGGGACTAGCGGCTTCACAGATACGCAGTATTTT	CASSPGTSGFTDTQYF
TRBJ2-1	TRBV4-3	NA	TRBD2	TGCGCCAGCAGCCAAGTGGCGGGGGGATCTGTTGAGCAGTTCTTC	CASSQVAGGSVEQFF
TRBJ2-7	TRBV30	NA	NA	TGTGCCTGGGCCAGGATCTACGAGCAGTACTTC	CAWARIYEQYF
TRBJ2-2	TRBV7-2	few	NA	TGTGCCAGCAGACGGGACACCAACACCGGGGAGCTGTTTTTT	CASRRDTNTGELFF
TRBJ1-6	TRBV7-9	NA	NA	TGTGCCAGCAGCTTAAAGACAGGAGGGGTAGGTTCACCCCTCCACTTT	CASSLKTGGVGSPLHF
TRBJ2-3	TRBV14	NA	TRBD2	TGTGCCAGCAGCCAAGGGACTAGCGGGGGGGTCGGCACAGATACGCAGTATTTT	CASSQGTSGGVGTDTQYF
TRBJ1-1	TRBV27	few	NA	TGTGCCAGCAGTTTATCCGAGGTGGGGCCTGAAGCTTTCTTT	CASSLSEVGPEAFF
TRBJ2-7	TRBV16	few	NA	TGTGCCAGCAGCACGGTGGGGGAGTCCGAGCAGTACTTC	CASSTVGESEQYF
TRBJ2-4	TRBV13	NA	NA	TGTGCCAGCAGCTTAGAAGGGATAGCCAAAAACATTCAGTACTTC	CASSLEGIAKNIQYF
TRBJ1-1	TRBV27	NA	NA	TGTGCCAGCAGTTTTAGGGTCCGGGGGGACACTGAAGCTTTCTTT	CASSFRVRGDTEAFF
TRBJ2-1	TRBV4-2	NA	NA	TGTGCCAGCAGCCCAGCGCGGACCGGGCTCTACAATGAGCAGTTCTTC	CASSPARTGLYNEQFF
TRBJ1-3	TRBV7-8	few	NA	TGTGCCAGCAGCTTTCCCGTCGGAAACACCATATATTTT	CASSFPVGNTIYF
TRBJ1-3	TRBV29-1	few	NA	TGCAGCGCCCACAGCTCTGGAAACACCATATATTTT	CSAHSSGNTIYF
TRBJ2-7	TRBV9	few	NA	TGTGCCAGCAGCGTGGACACGGGATACGAGCAGTACTTC	CASSVDTGYEQYF
TRBJ1-6	TRBV25-1	NA	TRBD1	TGTGCCAGCAGTGGACGGACAGGGTTTAATTCACCCCTCCACTTT	CASSGRTGFNSPLHF
TRBJ2-4	TRBV7-2	few	NA	TGTGCCAGCAGCCCCATGTCGCTAGCCAAAAACATTCAGTACTTC	CASSPMSLAKNIQYF
TRBJ2-5	TRBV6-5	few	TRBD1	TGTGCCAGCAGTTATCGGACAGGGTCGTTGGAGACCCAGTACTTC	CASSYRTGSLETQYF
TRBJ2-7	TRBV28	few	NA	TGTGCCAGCAGTATGCCCTACGAGCAGTACTTC	CASSMPYEQYF
TRBJ2-7	TRBV4-3	few	NA	TGCGCCAGCAGCCAAGATCGACAGACCCGGGCAACACTCTACGAGCAGTACTTC	CASSQDRQTRATLYEQYF
TRBJ2-3	TRBV19	few	NA	TGTGCCAGTAGTAACAAGGGGCTCACAGATACGCAGTATTTT	CASSNKGLTDTQYF
TRBJ2-1	TRBV14	few	TRBD1	TGTGCCAGCAGCCAAGATAGACCAGGGGGCGGGCCTCAGGAGCAGTTCTTC	CASSQDRPGGGPQEQFF
TRBJ1-4	TRBV4-3	few	NA	TGCGCCAGCAGCCAAGATGGGGTTGGCCAGAATGAAAAACTGTTTTTT	CASSQDGVGQNEKLFF
TRBJ1-2	TRBV19	NA	TRBD1	TGTGCCAGTAGTTCTGGACAGGGGTCCTATGGCTACACCTTC	CASSSGQGSYGYTF
TRBJ2-3	TRBV11-2	NA	TRBD2	TGTGCCACCCAGCCTAGCGGGGGTTTGGGCACAGATACGCAGTATTTT	CATQPSGGLGTDTQYF
TRBJ2-7	TRBV28	NA	NA	TGTGCCAGCTGCCTGACACAAACCTACGAGCAGTACTTC	CASCLTQTYEQYF
TRBJ2-7	TRBV7-9	few	TRBD2	TGTGCCAGCAGCTTAGAACTAGCGGGGGTCTACGAGCAGTACTTC	CASSLELAGVYEQYF
TRBJ1-1	TRBV15	NA	TRBD1	TGTGCCACCAGCGTAGGGGACAGAGATTACACTGAAGCTTTCTTT	CATSVGDRDYTEAFF
TRBJ1-5	TRBV19	few	TRBD1	TGTGCCAGTAGTATCGCGGGACAGGGAAACAATCAGCCCCAGCATTTT	CASSIAGQGNNQPQHF
TRBJ2-7	TRBV28	few	NA	TGTGCCAGCAGCCGACAGTACGAGCAGTACTTC	CASSRQYEQYF
TRBJ2-1	TRBV30	NA	NA	TGTGCCTGGAGTGTATCTGGCTACGAGCAGTTCTTC	CAWSVSGYEQFF
TRBJ1-5	TRBV30	NA	NA	TGTGCCTGGAGTCGTCATAGCAATCAGCCCCAGCATTTT	CAWSRHSNQPQHF
TRBJ2-5	TRBV9	few	TRBD2	TGTGCCAGCAGCGCTTCGACTAGCGGGGGTGAGACCCAGTACTTC	CASSASTSGGETQYF
TRBJ2-7	TRBV7-2	NA	NA	TGTGCCAGCAGCCTCAGCCGCGGGTCCCACGAGCAGTACTTC	CASSLSRGSHEQYF
TRBJ1-2	TRBV30	few	TRBD1	TGTGCCTGGAGTGTACGCCTCCAGGGGGATCGTGGCTACACCTTC	CAWSVRLQGDRGYTF
TRBJ2-7	TRBV18	NA	NA	TGTGCCAGCTCTCGCGGGACGGCCTGGGACGAGCAGTACTTC	CASSRGTAWDEQYF
TRBJ1-3	TRBV4-3	NA	NA	TGCGCCAGCAGCCAAGGGAGCAGCCTCTCTGGAAACACCATATATTTT	CASSQGSSLSGNTIYF
TRBJ1-1	TRBV14	NA	NA	TGTGCCAGCAGCCTGAGTCCGACTGAAGCTTTCTTT	CASSLSPTEAFF
TRBJ1-2	TRBV30	NA	NA	TGTGCCTGGAGTATACCCGGGACAAAGGGCTACACCTTC	CAWSIPGTKGYTF
TRBJ2-5	TRBV6-6	NA	TRBD1	TGTGCCAGCAGTTACTCGGGACAGACCCCCGAGACCCAGTACTTC	CASSYSGQTPETQYF
TRBJ1-1	TRBV5-1	NA	TRBD1	TGCGCCAGCAGCTCAGGACAGGGGAACACTGAAGCTTTCTTT	CASSSGQGNTEAFF
TRBJ2-7	TRBV30	NA	NA	TGTGCCTGGAGTGTACACAGGGCCTACGAGCAGTACTTC	CAWSVHRAYEQYF
TRBJ2-5	TRBV25-1	few	NA	TGTGCCAGCATGGGTTTCCAAGAGACCCAGTACTTC	CASMGFQETQYF
TRBJ2-7	TRBV7-2	few	NA	TGTGCCAGCAGCTTTGGAACGGGGAGCTACGAGCAGTACTTC	CASSFGTGSYEQYF
TRBJ1-4	TRBV29-1	NA	NA	TGCAGCGTCGTCAGTGCAACTAATGAAAAACTGTTTTTT	CSVVSATNEKLFF
TRBJ1-1	TRBV28	NA	TRBD1	TGTGCCAGCAGTTTTTCGCCGCTCCGTGTTTGGGACAGAGACGCTTTCTTT	CASSFSPLRVWDRDAFF
TRBJ2-7	TRBV28	few	NA	TGTGCCAGCAGTTCAACAGTCGCGGGCCAGTACTTC	CASSSTVAGQYF
TRBJ2-3	TRBV7-2	NA	TRBD2	TGTGCCAGCAGCTACAGCGGGGGGTTCACAGATACGCAGTATTTT	CASSYSGGFTDTQYF
TRBJ2-7	TRBV6-6	few	NA	TGTGCCAGCAGCCCGAGGGACGAGCAGTACTTC	CASSPRDEQYF
TRBJ1-2	TRBV6-7	few	NA	TGTGCCAGTGGGAAGGGGCACTATGGCTACACCTTC	CASGKGHYGYTF
TRBJ2-1	TRBV25-1	few	NA	TGTGCCAGCAGTGAATATCGGGGTGCGAATGAGCAGTTCTTC	CASSEYRGANEQFF
TRBJ2-7	TRBV29-1	NA	NA	TGCAGCGTTGGGGGCCACCCACCCTACTTCTACGAGCAGTACTTC	CSVGGHPPYFYEQYF